This T cell receptor beta chain is drawn from a study of molecular identifiers for immune sequencing clone quantification. TCRdb re-called the PCR reads through MiXCR, storing one row per CDR3 protein. The table includes about 510,000 distinct CDR3 sequences, over 20% detected once. V shed 3 bases, J shed 0 bases, and the junction held 12 bases outside the gene matches. CDR1 is SEHNR and CDR2 is FQNEAQ in the germline V gene (reference sequence). The CDR3 contains 19 residues. A note on this clonotype: With a much larger clone just one base away, this may be a read error.

The specimen was naive CD8+ T cells from blood, with Jurkat cell RNA spiked in. Sample subset: FACS-sorted CD8+CD4-CCR7+CD45RA+ naive T cells. The chain employs TRBV7-9 and TRBJ1-4; 8 bases are shared with TRBD1. This receptor was identified in a human donor in good health. Some libraries in this study had Jurkat cell RNA spiked in. CDR3 bases: TGTGCCAGCAGCTTCGCTAGTCTCGGACAGGGCGCAACTAATGAAAAACTGTTTTTT. Residues: CASSFASLGQGATNEKLFF.